A single sample gave rise to the 10 T cell receptor beta chains below, sequenced in a study of shared clonotypes between healthy human individuals. Clones were sequenced by immunoSEQ multiplex PCR, and TCRdb holds only the in-frame ones, with some missing. The table includes 400,000 or so clones, around 96% detected once. Sequenced material: memory CD8+ T cells sorted from blood. The subset denotes: CD45RO+ cells pooled with CCR7-negative TemRA cells. The receptors stem from a young man in good health.

V gene TRBV5-1 combines with J gene TRBJ2-2; possibly TRBD1 for D (5 bases). The CDR3 is made up of 16 amino acids. Trimming stripped 4 bases from V and 4 bases from J, with 17 bases between. In germline, CDR1 is SGHRS, CDR2 YFSETQ. The CDR3 coding sequence is TGCGCCAGCAGCCAGTTCAGGGAATCCCTCACCGGGGAGCTGTTTTTT. Protein sequence: CASSQFRESLTGELFF.

This sequence joins TRBV4-1 and TRBJ2-2; 11 bases line up with TRBD2. The CDR3 spans 17 residues. Germline V gene sequence: CDR1 MGHRA, CDR2 YSYEKL. V lost 4 bases to trimming and J lost 6 bases; unmatched junction nucleotides: 10. The CDR3 nucleotides read TGCGCCAGCAGCCGCACTAGCGGGAGAATCACGGCCGGGGAGCTGTTTTTT. Amino acid sequence: CASSRTSGRITAGELFF.

J is TRBJ2-5 and V is TRBV11-2, with D possibly TRBD1 on 5 matching bases. The CDR3 totals 14 residues. The germline V gene encodes CDR1 SGHAT and CDR2 FQNNGV. Trimming removed 1 base at V and 2 bases at J, with 8 bases between. CDR3 DNA: TGTGCCAGCAGCTTAGCCCAGGGTCAAGAGACCCAGTACTTC. Amino acid sequence: CASSLAQGQETQYF.

The chain combines TRBV5-1 with TRBJ2-7; 7 bases are a match to TRBD1. V dropped 0 bases and J dropped 1; count of bases not matched to a gene: 10. The CDR3 covers 17 residues. CDR1 and CDR2 (germline): SGHRS, YFSETQ. This CDR3 reads CASSLAGHRDSSYEQYF. CDR3 coding DNA: TGCGCCAGCAGCTTGGCCGGCCACCGGGACAGTTCCTACGAGCAGTACTTC.

The chain uses TRBV7-3 and TRBJ2-5; weak D call: TRBD1 (6 bases). CDR3 length: 13 amino acids. V lost 5 bases and J 3 bases, leaving 10 bases between the germline ends. Germline CDR1 is SGHTA and CDR2 is FQGTGA. This chain's CDR3 is CASSPHREETQYF. CDR3 DNA: TGTGCCAGCAGCCCCCACAGGGAAGAGACCCAGTACTTC.

The rearrangement uses TRBV13 and TRBJ2-5; the match to TRBD1 covers 11 bases. The germline CDR1 and CDR2 sequences are PRHDT and FYEKMQ (reference sequence). The CDR3 runs 16 residues. The junction had 5 bases not matched to a gene; V was cut back by 0 bases and J by 5 bases. CDR3 bases: TGTGCCAGCAGCTTAGGGGACAGGGGGCGCGGGGAGACCCAGTACTTC. It is translated as CASSLGDRGRGETQYF.

For the CDR3, the DNA is TGTGCCAGCAGCTTGGTTCAGGCCTTGATCACAGATACGCAGTATTTT. Amino acid sequence: CASSLVQALITDTQYF. The chain employs TRBV5-6 and TRBJ2-3; D gene unclear. The CDR3 is made up of 16 amino acids. The V end lost 0 bases, the J end lost 2 bases, and 13 bases lay between the germline ends. The V gene's germline CDR1 is SGHDT and CDR2 YYEEEE.

The V gene is TRBV18, the J gene TRBJ2-3, with 8 bases matching TRBD2. The CDR3 runs 17 residues. The junction had 13 bases not matched to a gene; V was cut back by 7 bases and J by 1 base. Germline CDR1 and CDR2: KGHSH and LQKENI. The CDR3: CASFLGRGGRGTDTQYF. CDR3 nucleotide sequence: TGTGCCAGCTTCCTAGGCCGCGGGGGGCGAGGCACAGATACGCAGTATTTT. Looking up the rest from reference TRBV18 and TRBJ2-3 gives the full variable domain: NAGVMQNPRHLVRRRGQEARLRCSPMKGHSHVYWYRQLPEEGLKFMVYLQKENIIDESGMPKERFSAEFPKEGPSILRIQQVVRGDSAAYFCASFLGRGGRGTDTQYFGPGTRLTVL.

V is TRBV29-1 and J is TRBJ2-3; TRBD2 agrees at 10 bases. This CDR3 spans 20 amino acids. With V trimmed by 6 bases and J by 6 bases, 27 bases remained unmatched. Germline V gives CDR1 SQVTM, CDR2 ANQGSEA. This chain's CDR3 is CSVKRWTGHASGRSEDTQYF. CDR3 nucleotides: TGCAGCGTCAAACGATGGACAGGACATGCTAGCGGGAGATCCGAGGATACGCAGTATTTT.

The chain joins TRBV30 to TRBJ1-5; 7 bases are a match to TRBD1. The CDR3 loop spans 13 amino acids. In germline, CDR1 is GTSNPN, CDR2 SVGIG (reference sequence). V lost 1 base to trimming and J lost 5 bases; unmatched junction nucleotides: 2. The CDR3 loop reads CAWSGDSYQPQHF. DNA of the CDR3: TGTGCCTGGAGTGGGGACAGTTATCAGCCCCAGCATTTT. Combining the CDR3 with reference TRBV30 and TRBJ1-5 gives the whole variable domain SQTIHQWPATLVQPVGSPLSLECTVEGTSNPNLYWYRQAAGRGLQLLFYSVGIGQISSEVPQNLSASRPQDRQFILSSKKLLLSDSGFYLCAWSGDSYQPQHFGDGTRLSIL.